The present TCR beta chain was sequenced within a study of human T cells and chemical hapten exposure. Study-wide results and caveats: Significantly more large CDR3 similarity clusters were formed by expanded TCRs than by controls.

Germline V CDR1 and CDR2: SNHLY, FYNNEI. CDR3 length: 15 residues. Unmatched junction bases numbered 4, after V lost 5 bases and J lost 4 bases. This clonotype was seen only a few times. Its antigen is not identified. TCRdb analysed the RACE reads with MiXCR anew, one entry per CDR3 protein. The sample gives tens of thousands of distinct CDR3 sequences, about 10% of which show up once; about 2.4% is in the top ten. Time point in this sample: patch test 1, 2 weeks after DPC sensitization. Treatment of the sample: therapeutic diphenylcyclopropenone sensitization with weekly scalp DPC. The sequence was collected from a man aged 35 to 55 with alopecia areata. Some clones in this sample may be carry-over from other donors' samples. The sample was whole blood, taken in connection with sensitization to the hapten diphenylcyclopropenone (DPC). The chain is built from TRBV2 and TRBJ2-3; the match to TRBD2 covers 12 bases. CDR3 residues: CASSTLAGGADTQYF. The CDR3 DNA reads TGTGCCAGCAGTACCCTAGCGGGAGGGGCAGATACGCAGTATTTT.